The 6 T cell receptor beta chains presented below share a single source sample, sequenced in a study of cytomegalovirus exposure and HLA in healthy donors. Both 60 Vbeta primers and 13 Jbeta primers went into the PCR. The table came from immunoSEQ multiplex PCR; TCRdb's copy has only in-frame clones and leaves some out. The sample includes some 120,000 clones, roughly 68% seen only once; the top ten take around 4%. Sequencing was performed on PBMCs. These receptors all stem from a woman aged 45 to 65 in good health and CMV-seropositive.

The J gene is TRBJ1-2, the V gene TRBV7-2; D is unclear. CDR3 length: 13 amino acids. V was trimmed by 7 bases and J by 5 bases, leaving 14 bases between them. The germline V gene has CDR1 SGHTA and CDR2 FQGNSA. CDR3 nucleotide sequence: TGTGCCAGCACCGTCGAGGGTGGGTATGGCTACACCTTC. Translation gives CASTVEGGYGYTF.

This clone was recorded only once. This chain uses TRBV11-2 with TRBJ2-5; maybe TRBD2 (6 bases). The V gene's germline CDR1 is SGHAT and CDR2 FQNNGV. Trimming removed 1 base at V and 5 bases at J, with 17 bases between. The CDR3 contains 16 residues. For the CDR3, the DNA is TGTGCCAGCAGCTTAGGAGGTCTGGGGAGGTATGAGACCCAGTACTTC. This codes for CASSLGGLGRYETQYF.

V and J are TRBV7-2 and TRBJ1-1; D not resolved. Trimming shortened V by 2 bases and J by 11 bases, and 12 bases separated the two germline ends. CDR1 SGHTA and CDR2 FQGNSA come from the germline V gene. The length of the CDR3 is 12 residues. This chain's CDR3 is CASSLYSTRAFF. CDR3 sequence (DNA): TGTGCCAGCAGCTTATATTCTACCCGGGCTTTCTTT. The complete variable domain, with remaining parts taken from reference TRBV7-2 and TRBJ1-1, reads GAGVSQSPSNKVTEKGKDVELRCDPISGHTALYWYRQSLGQGLEFLIYFQGNSAPDKSGLPSDRFSAERTGGSVSTLTIQRTQQEDSAVYLCASSLYSTRAFFGQGTRLTVV.

The chain employs TRBV10-1 and TRBJ1-2, with D possibly TRBD1 on 6 matching bases. The CDR3 loop spans 17 amino acids. The ends were cut back, 9 bases at V and 4 bases at J, with 27 bases in the middle. CDR1 is WNHNN, CDR2 SYGVQD, per germline (reference sequence). The CDR3 sequence is CARVLRDTEHVGYGYTF. CDR3 DNA sequence: TGCGCCAGGGTACTCCGGGACACCGAACACGTTGGCTATGGCTACACCTTC.

This clone was seen only a few times. The chain combines TRBV10-3 with TRBJ1-6, with TRBD1 matching over 8 bases. J was trimmed by 4 bases and V by 7 bases; bases with no gene match: 6. Looked up from germline, CDR1 is ENHRY and CDR2 is SYGVKD. The CDR3 totals 15 residues. CDR3 in amino acids: CAITEQGDYNSPLHF. As DNA, the CDR3 is TGTGCCATCACCGAACAGGGGGATTATAATTCACCCCTCCACTTT.

This clone was observed a few times. V usage is TRBV9 and J usage is TRBJ1-4, with TRBD1 matching 7 bases. CDR1 and CDR2 from the germline V gene are SGDLS and YYNGEE. The CDR3 runs 14 residues. Trimming at V came to 7 bases and at J to 5 bases, leaving 8 bases not matched to a gene. CDR3 region: CASGRDSGNEKLFF. The CDR3 DNA reads TGTGCCAGCGGACGGGACAGTGGAAATGAAAAACTGTTTTTT.